The 27 T cell receptor beta chains below all came from one sample that was sequenced in a study of CD8 T cells in ankylosing spondylitis. TCRdb ran MiXCR on the 5' RACE reads and lists one entry per CDR3 protein. Among 85,000 to 90,000 distinct CDR3 sequences listed, 27% were seen once. Sequenced input: blood, either unsorted or a sorted T cell fraction (not recorded which). These receptors came from a male donor with ankylosing spondylitis or in good health (not recorded which).

CDR3 protein: CASSLNANLYYGYTF. In nucleotides, the CDR3 is TGTGCCAGCAGCTTAAACGCCAACCTATACTATGGCTACACCTTC. The chain combines TRBV7-3 with TRBJ1-2, with unresolved D. V was cut by 1 base and J by 3 bases, with 12 bases left in between. The CDR3 totals 15 residues. Germline loops: CDR1 SGHTA, CDR2 FQGTGA.

The rearrangement uses TRBV7-2 and TRBJ1-2, with a possible D match to TRBD1 (5 bases). The CDR3 loop spans 15 amino acids. V was shortened by 0 bases and J by 3 bases, with 11 bases between the two germline ends. Germline V gene data show CDR1 as SGHTA and CDR2 as FQGNSA. The CDR3 coding sequence is TGTGCCAGCAGCTTAGCTGGAGGAGGGGACTATGGCTACACCTTC. Encoded protein: CASSLAGGGDYGYTF.

This clonotype was recorded a few times. The genes are TRBV12-3 or TRBV12-4 and TRBJ2-1; TRBD1 matches at 8 bases. This CDR3 is 11 amino acids long. J gave up 8 bases and V 8 bases, and 2 bases lay outside the gene matches. Written as DNA, the CDR3 is TGTGCCAGCCGGACAGGGTATGAGCAGTTCTTC. Protein product: CASRTGYEQFF.

The J gene is TRBJ2-3, the V gene TRBV10-3; D may be TRBD2 (5 bases). This CDR3 contains 15 residues. The germline V and J ends were trimmed by 4 bases and 4 bases, with 15 bases remaining between them. CDR1 and CDR2 (germline): ENHRY, SYGVKD. The CDR3: CAISGAGDTSDTQYF. The CDR3 DNA is TGTGCCATCAGTGGCGCCGGGGATACATCAGATACGCAGTATTTT.

This clonotype was picked up a small number of times. The chain recombines TRBV4-2 with TRBJ2-2, with D possibly being TRBD2 (7 bases). The V and J ends lost 4 bases and 3 bases respectively, with 15 bases between them. Germline V gives CDR1 LGHNA, CDR2 YNFKEQ. CDR3 length equals 16 residues. CDR3 nucleotide sequence: TGTGCCAGCAGCCCATTAGAGGGGGGGGACACCGGGGAGCTGTTTTTT. Translated, it gives CASSPLEGGDTGELFF.

In its sample, this clonotype was seen many times. The chain couples TRBV20-1 to TRBJ2-5, with 9 nucleotides matching TRBD1. V lost 5 bases to trimming and J lost 4 bases; unmatched junction nucleotides: 8. CDR3 length: 14 residues. Germline CDR1 is DFQATT and CDR2 is SNEGSKA (reference sequence). The CDR3 nucleotides read TGCAGTGCTCTACAGACAGGGGGGACAGAGACCCAGTACTTC. Amino acids: CSALQTGGTETQYF.

This chain links TRBV5-1 with TRBJ2-5, with D unresolved. Germline CDR1 SGHRS, CDR2 YFSETQ. V was pared by 4 bases and J by 4 bases, with 8 bases between. This CDR3 contains 12 residues. This CDR3 reads CASSPDVETQYF. In DNA form, the CDR3 reads TGCGCCAGCAGCCCGGATGTAGAGACCCAGTACTTC. Filled out from reference TRBV5-1 and TRBJ2-5, the complete variable domain reads KAGVTQTPRYLIKTRGQQVTLSCSPISGHRSVSWYQQTPGQGLQFLFEYFSETQRNKGNFPGRFSGRQFSNSRSEMNVSTLELGDSALYLCASSPDVETQYFGPGTRLLVL.

In this sample, this clonotype turned up a few times. The chain joins TRBV7-2 to TRBJ2-3, with D hard to call. The V and J ends lost 4 bases and 2 bases respectively, with 13 bases between them. This CDR3 has 15 amino acids. Germline V CDR1 and CDR2: SGHTA, FQGNSA. In DNA, the CDR3 is TGTGCCAGCAGCTGGTCGAGTCCGACCACAGATACGCAGTATTTT. Translated: CASSWSSPTTDTQYF.

This sequence joins TRBV30 and TRBJ1-2, with 7 bases fitting TRBD1. Per the germline V gene, CDR1 is GTSNPN and CDR2 is SVGIG (reference sequence). V gave up 0 bases and J gave up 4 bases; unmatched junction bases: 2. The CDR3 consists of 13 residues. The CDR3 protein is CAWSVQGPYGYTF. The CDR3 region has the DNA TGTGCCTGGAGTGTACAGGGGCCCTATGGCTACACCTTC. The full variable domain, its missing parts supplied by reference TRBV30 and TRBJ1-2, is SQTIHQWPATLVQPVGSPLSLECTVEGTSNPNLYWYRQAAGRGLQLLFYSVGIGQISSEVPQNLSASRPQDRQFILSSKKLLLSDSGFYLCAWSVQGPYGYTFGSGTRLTVV.

The genes are TRBV20-1 and TRBJ2-7; 8 nucleotides line up with TRBD1. The V and J ends lost 3 bases and 2 bases, in that order; junction bases with no gene match: 12. This CDR3 region has 16 residues. Germline assignment: CDR1 DFQATT and CDR2 SNEGSKA (reference sequence). The CDR3 coding sequence is TGCAGTGCTAGTTCTAGATCCGGGACAGGTACCTACGAGCAGTACTTC. Translating gives CSASSRSGTGTYEQYF.

The genes are TRBV5-1 and TRBJ2-2; D possibly corresponds to TRBD1 (6 bases). V was trimmed by 2 bases and J by 6 bases, leaving 20 bases between them. There are 17 residues in the CDR3. Germline loops: CDR1 SGHRS, CDR2 YFSETQ. CDR3 residues: CASSFYVGAGAAGELFF. As DNA, the CDR3 is TGCGCCAGCAGCTTTTACGTCGGGGCAGGGGCTGCCGGGGAGCTGTTTTTT.

This clonotype is a singleton in its sample. The chain joins TRBV20-1 to TRBJ1-1, with D possibly TRBD1 on 5 matching bases. V was shortened by 3 bases and J by 0 bases, with 14 bases between the two germline ends. Germline CDR1 reads DFQATT; CDR2 reads SNEGSKA (reference sequence). The CDR3 is 15 amino acids. The CDR3 loop is CSARVGGAMNTEAFF. The DNA for the CDR3 is TGCAGTGCTAGGGTGGGGGGAGCCATGAACACTGAAGCTTTCTTT.

The chain employs TRBV5-1 and TRBJ2-1; 13 bases match TRBD2. V shed 2 bases, J shed 8 bases, and the junction held 10 bases outside the gene matches. Per germline, CDR1 SGHRS and CDR2 YFSETQ. This CDR3 has 17 amino acids. The CDR3 loop is CASSLNPGLAGKYEQFF. CDR3 DNA: TGCGCCAGCAGCTTAAACCCGGGACTAGCGGGGAAATATGAGCAGTTCTTC.

This clonotype was picked up a small number of times. The rearrangement uses TRBV11-1 and TRBJ2-3; a possible D gene is TRBD1 (6 bases). There are 14 residues in the CDR3. Germline CDR1 is SGHAT and CDR2 is FQDESV (reference sequence). V shed 5 bases and J shed 5 bases, with 14 bases lying between them. Here the CDR3 DNA reads TGTGCCAGCAGCCGCAACCCACAGGGAGATACGCAGTATTTT. It translates to CASSRNPQGDTQYF.

This clonotype has a handful of counts. V and J are TRBV12-3 or TRBV12-4 and TRBJ2-7; 8 bases align to TRBD1. The CDR3 consists of 14 residues. The junction had 4 bases not matched to a gene; V was cut back by 2 bases and J by 4 bases. This CDR3 is CASSLRQGRYEQYF. The CDR3, as DNA: TGTGCCAGCAGTTTAAGACAGGGGAGGTACGAGCAGTACTTC.

This clonotype was picked up a small number of times. J is TRBJ2-7 and V is TRBV3-1; 7 bases align to TRBD1. The germline CDR1 and CDR2 sequences are LGHDT and YNNKEL (reference sequence). CDR3 length: 14 residues. The ends lost 3 bases at V and 1 base at J; junction bases unmatched: 3. The CDR3 region is CASSHLRGSYEQYF. CDR3 bases: TGTGCCAGCAGCCATCTCAGGGGGTCCTACGAGCAGTACTTC.

Only a few counts were recorded for this clonotype. The chain is built from TRBV27 and TRBJ2-2, with a weak D call TRBD2 (6 bases). Deletions cut 5 bases from V and 6 bases from J, with 16 bases between. Germline V gene lookup returns CDR1 MNHEY and CDR2 SMNVEV (reference sequence). CDR3 length: 15 residues. The CDR3 region is CASSRGTLGAGELFF. Written as DNA, the CDR3 is TGTGCCAGCAGTCGGGGGACCCTCGGTGCCGGGGAGCTGTTTTTT.

This clonotype occurred many times. V gene TRBV20-1 combines with J gene TRBJ1-1; D possibly corresponds to TRBD1 (5 bases). CDR3 length equals 12 residues. The ends were cut back, 2 bases at V and 11 bases at J, with 15 bases in the middle. Germline-derived CDR1 and CDR2 are DFQATT and SNEGSKA (reference sequence). CDR3 DNA: TGCAGTGCTAGATTCTTCAGGGAGGGGGCTTTCTTT. It translates to CSARFFREGAFF.

The chain recombines TRBV20-1 with TRBJ2-7; perhaps TRBD1 as D (6 bases). Trimming took off 2 bases at V and 6 bases at J, with 14 bases between the two ends. Germline V lookup: CDR1 DFQATT, CDR2 SNEGSKA (reference sequence). This CDR3 has 13 residues. The CDR3: CSARPQTGFEQYF. The CDR3, as DNA: TGCAGTGCTAGACCACAAACAGGGTTCGAGCAGTACTTC.

In this sample, this clonotype turned up a few times. This rearrangement joins TRBV27 to TRBJ2-6, with unresolved D. This CDR3 is built from 15 residues. In germline, CDR1 is MNHEY, CDR2 SMNVEV (reference sequence). Trimming stripped 8 bases from V and 2 bases from J, with 13 bases between. CDR3 DNA sequence: TGTGCCAGCGCCTCCCTGGTCGCTGGGGCCAACGTCCTGACTTTC. This codes for CASASLVAGANVLTF. Drawing the rest from reference TRBV27 and TRBJ2-6, the complete variable domain is EAQVTQNPRYLITVTGKKLTVTCSQNMNHEYMSWYRQDPGLGLRQIYYSMNVEVTDKGDVPEGYKVSRKEKRNFPLILESPSPNQTSLYFCASASLVAGANVLTFGAGSRLTVL.

This chain links TRBV27 with TRBJ2-3, with a possible D match to TRBD1 (6 bases). The CDR3 is 19 amino acids. Germline V gene data show CDR1 as MNHEY and CDR2 as SMNVEV (reference sequence). The V end lost 2 bases, the J end lost 6 bases, and 27 bases lay between the germline ends. CDR3 in DNA: TGTGCCAGCAGTTTAGGGTACAGGGCACGAGGGGGAGTTGGTGATACGCAGTATTTT. Translated, it gives CASSLGYRARGGVGDTQYF.

This chain uses TRBV18 with TRBJ2-7; D is unresolved. CDR1 is KGHSH and CDR2 is LQKENI in the germline V gene. Trimming removed 3 bases at V and 4 bases at J, with 22 bases between. This CDR3 is 17 amino acids long. The CDR3 DNA is TGTGCCAGCTCACCCCAGTCCCGGTCTCAGCTTGGGTACGAGCAGTACTTC. It yields the protein CASSPQSRSQLGYEQYF.

The chain carries TRBV20-1 and TRBJ1-1, with no clear D. Germline V gene lookup returns CDR1 DFQATT and CDR2 SNEGSKA (reference sequence). V dropped 5 bases and J dropped 0 bases, with 13 bases sitting between them. The CDR3 has 14 amino acids. CDR3 sequence: CSAPKPNMNTEAFF. CDR3 nucleotides: TGCAGTGCTCCCAAACCCAACATGAACACTGAAGCTTTCTTT.

This chain joins TRBV12-3 or TRBV12-4 and TRBJ1-6; the D is unclear. Trimming pared 0 bases from V and 7 bases from J, leaving 13 bases between. The length of the CDR3 is 16 residues. The CDR3 nucleotides are TGTGCCAGCAGTTTAGCAGTGGCATTGTCAAATTCACCCCTCCACTTT. This codes for CASSLAVALSNSPLHF.

The chain combines TRBV20-1 with TRBJ2-3; D possibly corresponds to TRBD2 (7 bases). V was pared by 5 bases and J by 3 bases, with 15 bases between. The germline CDR1 and CDR2 sequences are DFQATT and SNEGSKA (reference sequence). CDR3 size: 14 residues. CDR3: CSADPGGRTDTQYF. CDR3 DNA sequence: TGCAGTGCTGACCCGGGGGGCAGGACAGATACGCAGTATTTT.

This clonotype has a handful of counts. The V call is TRBV27, the J call TRBJ1-2; tentative D call: TRBD1 (6 bases). The length of the CDR3 is 14 residues. Deletions cut 2 bases from V and 6 bases from J, with 13 bases between. Per the germline V gene, CDR1 is MNHEY and CDR2 is SMNVEV (reference sequence). The CDR3 DNA reads as TGTGCCAGCAGTTTAATAGGGGGGGGAAATGGCTACACCTTC. Translating gives CASSLIGGGNGYTF.

This clonotype was picked up one time. The V call is TRBV9, the J call TRBJ2-5; D may correspond to TRBD1 or TRBD2 (5 bases each). CDR1 SGDLS and CDR2 YYNGEE come from the germline V gene. The CDR3 totals 15 residues. V lost 0 bases and J lost 5, with 14 bases in between. The CDR3 spells CASSVGFGTRETQYF. The CDR3 coding sequence is TGTGCCAGCAGCGTAGGTTTTGGGACCCGGGAGACCCAGTACTTC.